This entry lists 5 T cell receptor beta chains sequenced from one sample in a study of radiation and T cells in renal cell carcinoma (dated by TCRdb to 2018 to 2021). Interpreted using the paper, the time point label stands for: blood 4 weeks post-SBRT, at nephrectomy. The sample's treatment or condition label is to be understood as: 15 Gy SBRT to primary tumor, nephrectomy 4 weeks later. To prepare the library, the immunoSEQ multiplex PCR assay was applied. Held by TCRdb, this immuneACCESS table contains in-frame sequences only and omits some clones. Under half of the omission traces to an unresolved V gene where checked; the cause of the rest is unknown. Present in this sample are approximately 90,000 clones, 70% to 90% of which were seen just once. The ten biggest clones cover approximately 9.6% of the sample. Sequencing was performed on blood, taken from a patient whose treatment included radiotherapy and nephrectomy. All receptors derive from a man aged 45-65 years with renal cell carcinoma.

The chain employs TRBV5-1 and TRBJ2-3; D may correspond to TRBD1 or TRBD2 (6 bases each). The CDR3 is made up of 16 amino acids. With 3 bases removed from V and 4 bases from J, the gap between germline ends came to 18 bases. Germline assignment: CDR1 SGHRS and CDR2 YFSETQ. The CDR3 reads CASSSGAQRVPDTQYF. CDR3 in DNA: TGCGCCAGCAGCTCGGGGGCCCAGCGGGTCCCAGATACGCAGTATTTT.

The chain recombines TRBV19 with TRBJ2-7; TRBD2 is a possible D gene (5 bases). The CDR3 runs 13 residues. Trimming took 7 bases from V and 4 from J, leaving 14 bases between them. Germline lookup yields CDR1 LNHDA and CDR2 SQIVND (reference sequence). CDR3 region: CASTDDYFYEQYF. CDR3 bases: TGTGCCAGTACTGACGACTATTTTTACGAGCAGTACTTC.

The chain combines TRBV27 with TRBJ1-2, with TRBD1 as a possible D gene (5 bases). Looked up from germline, CDR1 is MNHEY and CDR2 is SMNVEV (reference sequence). V shed 2 bases and J shed 8 bases, with 12 bases lying between them. This CDR3 has 13 residues. CDR3 region: CASSLAGHQGYTF. The CDR3 DNA follows: TGTGCCAGCAGTTTAGCAGGGCATCAGGGCTACACCTTC.

This clone was picked up a small number of times. The rearrangement uses TRBV2 and TRBJ2-3; TRBD2 matches at 7 bases. This CDR3 region has 15 residues. The J segment lost 6 bases and the V segment lost 6 bases, leaving 12 bases of the junction unmatched. CDR1 SNHLY and CDR2 FYNNEI come from the germline V gene. This chain's CDR3 is CASRSSGQRTDTQYF. Written as DNA, the CDR3 is TGTGCCAGCAGGAGTAGCGGGCAACGAACTGATACGCAGTATTTT.

The chain links TRBV5-1 to TRBJ2-1, with D unclear. Germline CDR1 is SGHRS and CDR2 is YFSETQ. V lost 4 bases, J lost 7 bases, and 15 bases lay in between. The CDR3 spans 14 residues. DNA for the CDR3: TGCGCCAGCAGCCGCGCGGAGCCCGGGAATGAGCAGTTCTTC. Its translation: CASSRAEPGNEQFF.